What follows is one T cell receptor beta chain and its context. The data belong to a study of cytomegalovirus exposure and HLA in healthy donors. The PCR ran on 60 Vbeta and 13 Jbeta primers. Sequencing used immunoSEQ multiplex PCR; TCRdb keeps in-frame clones, though not all of them. The top ten clones hold about 4.7% of a sample with approximately 120,000 clones, roughly a tenth of them seen once. V trimming: 7 bases; J trimming: 5 bases; junction bases outside the gene matches: 8. There are 15 residues in the CDR3. Germline CDR1 reads ENHRY; CDR2 reads SYGVKD. This TCR was recovered from a young woman in good health and CMV-seropositive. The sequenced sample consisted of PBMCs. V and J are TRBV10-3 and TRBJ2-1; 10 bases map to TRBD2. CDR3 bases: TGTGCCATCACGTCCAGCAGCGGGAGGGACAATGAGCAGTTCTTC. It is translated as CAITSSSGRDNEQFF.